The clone carrying this T cell receptor (beta chain) came up many times. Its antigen is not identified. This record comes from a study of spatial heterogeneity in lung cancer. Study as a whole: Alpha-chain sequences were consistently detected less often than beta-chain sequences.

The junction had 15 bases not matched to a gene; V was cut back by 5 bases and J by 3 bases. The CDR3 totals 20 residues. Germline lookup yields CDR1 KGHDR and CDR2 SFDVKD. The sample's time point: sample taken at primary tumor resection. There were roughly 72 donors, all of them untreated patients with early-stage non-small cell lung cancer. MiXCR was run by TCRdb on the 5' RACE reads, yielding one entry per CDR3 protein. The sample lists approximately 49,000 distinct CDR3 sequences, about 5.8% seen once, with roughly 11% in the top ten. Findings and caveats of the study: Resection blood, more than follow-up blood, showed ubiquitous expanded tumor TCRs.

The chain links TRBV24-1 to TRBJ2-3; 14 nucleotides match TRBD2. The specimen comprised PBMCs, sampled at surgery. The receptor was derived from a male donor with early-stage non-small cell lung cancer. The CDR3 DNA reads TGTGCCACCAGTGGGAGCGCCAACTCGGGACTAGCGGGAGTAACAGATACGCAGTATTTT. The encoded protein is CATSGSANSGLAGVTDTQYF.